This TCR beta chain was sequenced for a study of shared clonotypes between healthy human individuals (dated by TCRdb to the early 2020s). In the study overall: The cohort comprised a couple of women and a few men aged 18 to 49 years. Each donor's leukapheresis produced roughly between roughly 0.85 and 10 billion PBMCs. For each donor, CD4 naive and CD4 memory were each run on three plates, CD8 naive on two plates, and CD8 memory on one plate. To estimate repertoire size and how much clonotype sharing occurs between individuals, the study deeply sequenced the blood TCR repertoires of roughly 5 healthy adults. To increase sequencing depth and limit assay-specific biases, TCR repertoire library preparation and sequencing were carried out by different laboratories using diverse techniques. Findings and caveats that apply to the study as a whole: Compared with non-shared clonotypes, clonotypes shared by all four sorted-subset donors had higher generation probabilities. Sharing across a handful of donors was observed for approximately 4.6% of naive CD4, over 3% of naive CD8, roughly 2.4% of memory CD4, and 0.4% of memory CD8 clonotypes. Larger estimated clonotype richness was generally found for naive subsets than for memory subsets. Sampling was restricted to blood, and TCR repertoires in tissue are likely to differ from TCR repertoires in blood. Rarefaction of sorted-subset datasets indicated incomplete sequencing despite the large sequencing depth. The small number of donors limited the genetic and exposure-history diversity represented. Based on pairwise subsampling, the degree of clonotype sharing among donors was expected to be affected by sequencing depth.

Using the deep immunoSEQ assay, multiplex PCR amplified TCR CDR3 regions from genomic DNA. Extracted genomic DNA from each cell subset was distributed evenly across all wells of several immunoSEQ 96-well plates, and each plate was treated as a replicate. For sorted subsets, each replicate PCR was loaded with 200 ng genomic DNA, equivalent to 30,000 or so T cell genomes. Purified libraries were measured with a Qubit 3.0 fluorometer, size-checked on a Bioanalyzer 2100, and measured again with the KAPA Library Quantification kit. A separate single-read 150-cycle Illumina NextSeq 550 flow cell was used to sequence each immunoSEQ 96-well plate. The paper's processing steps were these. Because the immunoSEQ output held only junctional sequences and lacked quality scores, the filtering could not match the filtering applied to full-length reads. To assign V/J genes and CDR3, sequences were annotated against IMGT germline references using PyIR, a Python wrapper for IgBLAST v1.9. Reads were filtered out if the reads had weak V/J assignments (E-value above 1e-6), no CDR3, stop codons, out-of-frame junctions, or ambiguous translated residues. V3J clonotypes were defined as sequences sharing the same inferred V gene, J gene, and CDR3 amino acid sequence. Percentage overlap between repertoires was calculated by dividing the number of shared unique clonotypes by the size of the smaller repertoire. Repertoire richness was assessed with RTK rarefaction, the Chao1 estimator, and Recon v2.1 estimates of unobserved clonotypes. Generation probabilities for all TCRbeta clonotypes obtained by the gDNA method from a few donors were computed using OLGA. Not all clones reach the TCRdb copy of this immuneACCESS table, which keeps in-frame sequences only. Checked studies attribute under half of the gap to unresolved V genes and leave the rest unexplained. D and trimming were read from the DNA, whereas the V and J calls and clone size are those reported in that table. This sample lists around 2,000,000 clones; approximately 94% were detected once. The ten most abundant clones make up 1.5% to 2% of the sample.

Germline trimming: 3 bases from V, 1 base from J; junction bases outside gene matches: 12. The CDR3, cysteine through phenylalanine, is 18 amino acids long. Just the 54-base CDR3 DNA is kept, in frame starting at base 1. CDR1 and CDR2 were assigned from the germline V gene as MDHEN and SYDVKM. CD8 naive samples consisted of CD45RO-negative cells that were positively selected for CCR7, yielding a CD45RA+CCR7+ population without TemRA cells. The donors were healthy, HIV-negative adults with no recently reported acute infections or vaccinations. Every donor was a Caucasian adult residing in Nashville, Tennessee, USA. Blood was collected by leukapheresis, and PBMCs were isolated by Ficoll-Histopaque density gradient centrifugation and then cryopreserved in liquid nitrogen vapor phase. Purity and quantity of every magnetically sorted T cell population were checked by analytical flow cytometry. From each sorted fraction, genomic DNA was isolated and quantified by UV absorbance on a Nanodrop 2000c.

With respect to this clone: It lacks a known antigen. Base quality data are lacking; no much larger clone is found one base away.

The chain is assembled from TRBV28 and TRBJ2-4, with 7 middle bases fitting TRBD1. The sequence derives from a man aged 18 to 29 in good health. Some clones in this sample may be carry-over from other donors' samples. The sequenced sample consisted of naive CD8+ T cells from PBMCs. The sample's cell subset or site label, decoded: CD45RA+CCR7+. The nucleotide sequence is given as TGTGCCAGCAGTTTCCGAACAGGGGTGTATGAGGCCAAAAACATTCAGTACTTC. The resulting protein is CASSFRTGVYEAKNIQYF.